The clone carrying this T cell receptor (beta chain) is judged medium-sized. This entry is derived from a study of early T cells in non-severe SARS-CoV-2 infection. TCRdb redid the calling of the 5' RACE reads with MiXCR, one entry per CDR3 protein. Among tens of thousands of distinct CDR3 sequences listed, roughly 6.3% were seen once. Sequencing was done on a sample of whole blood. This clonotype originated in an adult who was a healthcare worker with PCR-confirmed SARS-CoV-2 infection or an uninfected control (not recorded which).

The CDR3 loop reads CASSPGYGGEAFF. The CDR3 region has the DNA TGTGCCAGCAGCCCGGGGTACGGAGGGGAAGCTTTCTTT. The chain carries TRBV7-2 and TRBJ1-1, with D unresolved. With 5 bases removed from V and 8 bases from J, the gap between germline ends came to 15 bases. This CDR3 comprises 13 residues. Germline-derived CDR1 and CDR2 are SGHTA and FQGNSA.